The rows below give T cell receptor beta chains drawn from one sample of a study of long-term antiretroviral therapy in people with HIV. Generated by immunoSEQ multiplex PCR, the TCRdb table keeps only in-frame clones and is missing some. The sample contains about 32,000 clones, 94% of which appear only once. The sample consisted of unsorted PBMCs, taken 4.1 years after starting antiretroviral therapy. Receptors originate from a woman aged 50 to 65 with HIV. Both conserved end residues are part of each CDR3. The D gene is left open where the match is weak. Only part of the rows carry a size: once, few, many, or a class if the clone is expanded.

V gene	clone size	D gene	J gene	CDR3 protein	CDR3 DNA
TRBV7-9	-	TRBD2	TRBJ2-1	CASSSTSGGNEQFF	TGTGCCAGCAGCTCCACTAGCGGGGGGAATGAGCAGTTCTTC
TRBV19	-	TRBD1	TRBJ1-6	CASSIQTGGSPLHF	TGTGCCAGTAGTATACAGACAGGGGGATCACCCCTCCACTTT
TRBV5-1	-	TRBD1	TRBJ1-2	CASSVTGDYGYTF	TGCGCCAGCAGCGTGACAGGGGACTATGGCTACACCTTC
TRBV7-9	-	TRBD2	TRBJ2-1	CASSLASGGKIGYNEQFF	TGTGCCAGCAGCTTAGCTAGCGGGGGCAAAATCGGTTACAATGAGCAGTTCTTC
TRBV11-1	-	TRBD1	TRBJ2-3	CASSPRGQGLADTQYF	TGTGCCAGCAGCCCCCGGGGACAGGGGCTAGCAGATACGCAGTATTTT
TRBV19	-	-	TRBJ1-2	CASSIERQTPIYGYTF	TGTGCCAGTAGTATAGAACGGCAGACGCCTATTTATGGCTACACCTTC
TRBV7-2	-	-	TRBJ1-1	CASSLSEANTEAFF	TGTGCCAGCAGCCTCTCGGAAGCGAACACTGAAGCTTTCTTT
TRBV5-6	-	-	TRBJ1-6	CASSPAGAGFGSPLHF	TGTGCCAGCAGCCCAGCTGGAGCGGGGTTTGGTTCACCCCTCCACTTT
TRBV7-2	-	-	TRBJ1-2	CASSSIRAYGYTF	TGTGCCAGCAGCTCGATCCGGGCCTATGGCTACACCTTC
TRBV27	-	-	TRBJ1-5	CASSLQGNQPQHF	TGTGCCAGCAGTTTACAAGGCAATCAGCCCCAGCATTTT
TRBV4-2	-	TRBD1	TRBJ2-2	CASSHRGRTGELGELFF	TGTGCCAGCAGCCACCGGGGCCGGACAGGGGAACTCGGGGAGCTGTTTTTT
TRBV19	-	TRBD1	TRBJ2-2	CASTDTTGVGYTGELFF	TGTGCCAGTACCGATACTACAGGGGTTGGGTACACCGGGGAGCTGTTTTTT
TRBV11-3	-	-	TRBJ2-2	CASSLRPEELFF	TGTGCCAGCAGCTTGCGACCGGAGGAGCTGTTTTTT
TRBV27	-	-	TRBJ1-5	CASSSYGNQPQHF	TGTGCCAGCAGTTCGTACGGGAATCAGCCCCAGCATTTT
TRBV7-9	-	TRBD1	TRBJ2-3	CASSQLRQGGADTQYF	TGTGCCAGCAGCCAACTTAGACAGGGTGGCGCAGATACGCAGTATTTT
TRBV7-2	-	-	TRBJ1-2	CASSQRERHSYGYTF	TGTGCCAGCAGCCAAAGGGAGAGACATAGCTATGGCTACACCTTC
TRBV7-3	-	TRBD1	TRBJ1-1	CASSPRGGAQNTEAFF	TGTGCCAGCAGCCCCAGGGGGGGGGCCCAGAACACTGAAGCTTTCTTT
TRBV7-2	-	-	TRBJ1-1	CASSLVKGTEAFF	TGTGCCAGCAGCTTAGTGAAGGGCACTGAAGCTTTCTTT
TRBV12-5	-	-	TRBJ1-1	CASGFIGVEAFF	TGTGCTAGTGGTTTCATTGGGGTTGAAGCTTTCTTT
TRBV2	-	-	TRBJ1-5	CASSGEGYSANQPQHF	TGTGCCAGCAGTGGGGAGGGCTATTCGGCGAATCAGCCCCAGCATTTT
TRBV10-3	-	-	TRBJ1-2	CAISEDGGNYGYTF	TGTGCCATCAGTGAGGATGGGGGCAACTATGGCTACACCTTC
TRBV29-1	once	-	TRBJ1-2	CSVGGISDYGYTF	TGCAGCGTTGGAGGTATCTCCGACTATGGCTACACCTTC
TRBV5-1	-	-	TRBJ2-1	CASSSLPINEQFF	TGCGCCAGCAGTAGCCTACCGATCAATGAGCAGTTCTTC
TRBV30	-	TRBD1	TRBJ2-7	CAWVPPGQGIHEQYF	TGTGCCTGGGTTCCTCCGGGACAGGGGATTCACGAGCAGTACTTC
TRBV6-5	-	-	TRBJ1-2	CASSSDRTRNYGYTF	TGTGCCAGCAGTTCCGACCGGACCCGTAACTATGGCTACACCTTC
TRBV27	-	-	TRBJ2-2	CASRRELNTGELFF	TGTGCCAGCAGGAGGGAGTTGAACACCGGGGAGCTGTTTTTT
TRBV7-9	once	-	TRBJ2-4	CASSSGPVSKNIQYF	TGTGCCAGCAGTTCCGGGCCGGTTTCCAAAAACATTCAGTACTTC
TRBV5-4	-	TRBD1	TRBJ2-3	CASSFGQGTDTQYF	TGTGCCAGCAGCTTCGGACAGGGCACAGATACGCAGTATTTT
TRBV6-5	-	-	TRBJ2-7	CASSYRQNHYEQYF	TGTGCCAGCAGTTACCGACAAAACCACTACGAGCAGTACTTC
TRBV4-3	-	-	TRBJ2-6	CASSQDWISGANVLTF	TGCGCCAGCAGCCAAGATTGGATCTCTGGGGCCAACGTCCTGACTTTC
TRBV7-2	-	-	TRBJ1-1	CASSFSRWATEAFF	TGTGCCAGCAGCTTTTCGAGGTGGGCAACTGAAGCTTTCTTT
TRBV4-2	-	-	TRBJ2-5	CASSRQGGPKETQYF	TGTGCCAGCAGCCGACAAGGTGGACCCAAAGAGACCCAGTACTTC
TRBV15	-	TRBD1	TRBJ1-1	CATSMLYRGQEGQTEAFF	TGTGCCACCAGCATGTTATACAGGGGGCAGGAGGGACAAACTGAAGCTTTCTTT
TRBV11-2	-	-	TRBJ1-4	CASSFPRTASNEKLFF	TGTGCCAGCAGCTTCCCCCGGACAGCTTCTAATGAAAAACTGTTTTTT
TRBV5-1	-	-	TRBJ1-3	CASSPDSGPGNTIYF	TGCGCCAGCAGCCCGGACTCAGGGCCCGGAAACACCATATATTTT
TRBV5-4	-	-	TRBJ1-6	CASSLTVNNSPLHF	TGTGCCAGCAGCTTGACCGTTAATAATTCACCCCTCCACTTT
TRBV9	-	-	TRBJ1-2	CASMGDGYGYTF	TGTGCCAGCATGGGGGATGGCTATGGCTACACCTTC
TRBV7-6	once	-	TRBJ1-5	CASSLKVGDLEPQHF	TGTGCCAGCAGCTTAAAGGTCGGGGACTTGGAGCCCCAGCATTTT
TRBV2	-	-	TRBJ1-1	CASTHSRNRDTEAFF	TGTGCCAGCACCCACTCCCGGAATAGGGACACTGAAGCTTTCTTT
TRBV11-2	few	-	TRBJ1-1	CASSSQSPNTEAFF	TGTGCCAGCAGCTCCCAATCGCCGAACACTGAAGCTTTCTTT
TRBV5-6	-	TRBD1	TRBJ1-4	CASRRQGANEKLFF	TGTGCCAGCAGACGACAGGGGGCTAATGAAAAACTGTTTTTT
TRBV6-4	once	-	TRBJ1-2	CASRDRSPYGYTF	TGTGCCAGCAGGGACAGATCCCCTTATGGCTACACCTTC
TRBV6-5	-	TRBD1	TRBJ2-3	CASSYRGQGWDTQYF	TGTGCCAGCAGTTATAGAGGACAGGGATGGGATACGCAGTATTTT
TRBV6-5	-	TRBD1	TRBJ1-2	CASSSGTGNYGYTF	TGTGCCAGCAGCTCCGGGACAGGGAACTATGGCTACACCTTC
TRBV30	-	TRBD2	TRBJ2-2	CAWSVLAGNTGELFF	TGTGCCTGGAGTGTCTTAGCGGGGAACACCGGGGAGCTGTTTTTT
TRBV30	-	-	TRBJ1-3	CAWTGDSGNTIYF	TGTGCCTGGACAGGAGACTCTGGAAACACCATATATTTT
TRBV2	-	-	TRBJ1-1	CASSEPGQRGTEAFF	TGTGCCAGCAGTGAACCGGGACAAAGGGGGACTGAAGCTTTCTTT
TRBV19	-	TRBD1	TRBJ2-2	CATGVDTGELFF	TGTGCGACAGGGGTAGACACCGGGGAGCTGTTTTTT
TRBV6-5	-	-	TRBJ1-1	CASSSSSTEAFF	TGTGCCAGCAGTTCCTCCAGCACTGAAGCTTTCTTT
TRBV6-5	once	-	TRBJ2-1	CASSYSPGQNYNEQFF	TGTGCCAGCAGTTACTCGCCGGGACAAAACTACAATGAGCAGTTCTTC
TRBV30	-	-	TRBJ1-2	CAWSVGGYGYTF	TGTGCCTGGAGTGTTGGAGGGTATGGCTACACCTTC
TRBV11-2	-	-	TRBJ2-5	CASSLGDGAGPQETQYF	TGTGCCAGCAGCTTAGGAGACGGTGCAGGGCCTCAAGAGACCCAGTACTTC
TRBV30	-	TRBD1	TRBJ1-1	CAWSPSGGEAFF	TGTGCCTGGAGCCCTTCAGGGGGTGAAGCTTTCTTT
TRBV25-1	-	-	TRBJ2-1	CASSGASLYEQFF	TGTGCCAGCAGTGGAGCCTCTTTGTATGAGCAGTTCTTC
TRBV5-6	-	-	TRBJ2-7	CASSGRAGEQYF	TGTGCCAGCAGCGGGCGGGCGGGGGAGCAGTACTTC
TRBV13	-	-	TRBJ2-3	CASSFKGGPTDTQYF	TGTGCCAGCAGCTTCAAAGGGGGGCCAACAGATACGCAGTATTTT
TRBV5-1	-	-	TRBJ1-2	CASSLGQARAYNYGYTF	TGCGCCAGCAGCTTGGGACAGGCCCGAGCGTATAACTATGGCTACACCTTC
TRBV2	-	TRBD1	TRBJ1-2	CASSLPQGGLGGYTF	TGTGCCAGCAGCCTTCCACAGGGGGGCCTTGGGGGCTACACCTTC
TRBV7-9	-	-	TRBJ1-5	CASSLGSGQPQHF	TGTGCCAGCAGCTTAGGTTCGGGTCAGCCCCAGCATTTT
TRBV6-5	-	-	TRBJ1-5	CASSQDVSQPQHF	TGTGCCAGCAGTCAGGACGTGTCTCAGCCCCAGCATTTT